This passage covers 8 T cell receptor beta chains from one sample sequenced in a study of blood T cells in healthy people across ages. PCR was performed a second time for about 7 to 11 cycles using a sample-barcoded 5' primer and a J-beta primer mix. TCRdb passed the 5' RACE reads through MiXCR, listing each CDR3 protein once. This sample has under 2 million distinct CDR3 sequences, with about 32% found just once. Source material: blood. The receptors stem from a woman in her twenties or thirties in good health.

This clonotype has at least ten counts. V usage is TRBV7-2 and J usage is TRBJ1-5, with no clear D. The CDR3 runs to 13 residues. V was trimmed by 8 bases and J by 5 bases, leaving 13 bases between them. Germline loops: CDR1 SGHTA, CDR2 FQGNSA. The CDR3 DNA is TGTGCCAGCGCCTTAATGGGCGATCAGCCCCAGCATTTT. Its translation: CASALMGDQPQHF.

This clonotype has ten or more counts. The V and J genes are TRBV7-9 and TRBJ2-1; 8 bases are a match to TRBD2. Germline V CDR1 and CDR2: SEHNR, FQNEAQ (reference sequence). The CDR3 contains 14 residues. With V trimmed by 2 bases and J by 5 bases, 2 bases remained unmatched. CDR3 residues: CASSLTSGHNEQFF. CDR3 DNA sequence: TGTGCCAGCAGCTTAACTAGCGGTCACAATGAGCAGTTCTTC.

This clonotype was seen ten or more times. A junction end diverges from the germline sequence, so it may reflect a read error. The V call is TRBV27, the J call TRBJ2-1; D might be TRBD2 (5 bases). CDR1 is MNHEY, CDR2 SMNVEV, per germline (reference sequence). The CDR3 is 16 residues long. The CDR3 sequence: CASSPPRGSSYNEQFF. The CDR3 DNA reads TGCGCCAGCAGCCCCCCAAGAGGGAGCTCCTACAATGAGCAGTTCTTC.

This clonotype was observed a handful of times. The chain recombines TRBV20-1 with TRBJ2-3; 7 nucleotides match TRBD2. The CDR3 is 15 residues long. CDR1 and CDR2 (germline): DFQATT, SNEGSKA (reference sequence). Germline trimming cut 3 bases from V and 2 bases from J; bases unmatched to any gene: 8. The CDR3 region is CSARAPSGVTDTQYF. The CDR3 DNA sequence: TGCAGTGCTAGGGCACCTAGCGGAGTCACAGATACGCAGTATTTT.

V is TRBV12-3 or TRBV12-4 and J is TRBJ2-3; 8 bases line up with TRBD2. After removal of 3 bases from V and 4 bases from J, the junction contained 9 bases not matched to a gene. The CDR3 consists of 16 residues. Here the CDR3 DNA reads TGTGCCAGCAGTTTCCCGCCGGGACTAGGGCCAGATACGCAGTATTTT. This codes for CASSFPPGLGPDTQYF.

This clonotype was seen only a few times. This chain joins TRBV20-1 and TRBJ2-7; 11 bases are shared with TRBD2. The CDR3 loop spans 15 amino acids. CDR1 and CDR2 (germline): DFQATT, SNEGSKA (reference sequence). V gave up 6 bases and J gave up 4 bases; unmatched junction bases: 11. CDR3: CSALPGSGGVYEQYF. CDR3 nucleotides: TGCAGTGCCCTCCCGGGTAGCGGGGGGGTATACGAGCAGTACTTC.

This clonotype was recorded at least ten times. The J gene is TRBJ2-1, the V gene TRBV6-2 or TRBV6-3, with 10 bases fitting TRBD2. V dropped 5 bases and J dropped 2; count of bases not matched to a gene: 6. The CDR3 is made up of 16 amino acids. The V gene's germline CDR1 is MNHEY and CDR2 SVGEGT. The chain's CDR3 is CASSLRTSGAYNEQFF. In DNA, the CDR3 is TGTGCCAGCAGTCTCCGGACTAGCGGTGCCTACAATGAGCAGTTCTTC.

Concerning this clonotype: A much larger clone differs from this one at a single base, so this may be a read error. The chain carries TRBV7-2 and TRBJ2-7, with D possibly being TRBD2 (5 bases). CDR3 length equals 16 residues. Germline values: CDR1 SGHTA, CDR2 FQGNSA. CDR3 loop: CAGSVDEGLMIYEQYF. The CDR3 DNA is TGTGCCGGCAGCGTAGACGAAGGACTGATGATCTACGAGCAGTACTTC.